These T cell receptor beta chains were read from a single sample in a study of T cell responses to AZD1222 COVID-19 vaccine. Using immunoSEQ multiplex PCR, the repertoire was profiled, and TCRdb retains in-frame clones only, with some absent. This table holds about 160,000 clones, around 90% found once. Sequencing used peripheral blood, obtained on day 0 of AZD1222 vaccination. The receptors stem from an adult in good health. Each CDR3 is given with its conserved first and last residue. The order of the fields is J gene, V gene, D gene, clone size, CDR3 protein, CDR3 DNA. The D gene is left open where the match is weak. Size is omitted from some rows. Given values are once, few, many or a class for expanded clones.

>TRBJ2-1|TRBV27|.|.
CASRPSEGFYNEQFF
TGTGCCAGCAGGCCCAGCGAGGGCTTCTACAATGAGCAGTTCTTC
>TRBJ1-1|TRBV4-1|.|.
CASSQGDGNTEAFF
TGCGCCAGCAGCCAAGGTGACGGGAACACTGAAGCTTTCTTT
>TRBJ1-6|TRBV6-1|TRBD1|.
CASSDFSQGASYNSPLHF
TGTGCCAGCAGTGACTTCAGCCAGGGGGCTTCCTATAATTCACCCCTCCACTTT
>TRBJ1-2|TRBV28|.|.
CASSSPGDIGGSNYGYTF
TGTGCCAGCAGTTCCCCGGGCGACATAGGGGGATCTAACTATGGCTACACCTTC
>TRBJ2-1|TRBV30|.|.
CAWSDFRVNEQFF
TGTGCCTGGAGTGATTTCCGGGTCAATGAGCAGTTCTTC
>TRBJ2-5|TRBV7-2|.|.
CASSLARRETQYF
TGTGCCAGCAGCTTAGCGAGGAGGGAGACCCAGTACTTC
>TRBJ2-2|TRBV7-9|TRBD1|.
CASKQKQGTGELFF
TGTGCCAGCAAGCAGAAACAGGGGACCGGGGAGCTGTTTTTT
>TRBJ1-3|TRBV11-2|.|.
CASSLEPRRDGHTIYF
TGTGCCAGCAGCTTAGAGCCCCGCAGGGATGGGCACACCATATATTTT
>TRBJ1-4|TRBV7-2|TRBD1|.
CASSLEGAGGKEKLFF
TGTGCCAGCAGCTTAGAAGGTGCAGGGGGAAAGGAAAAACTGTTTTTT
>TRBJ1-2|TRBV6-5|.|.
CASSYRGIDGYTF
TGTGCCAGCAGTTACAGGGGGATAGATGGCTACACCTTC
>TRBJ1-3|TRBV29-1|TRBD1|.
CSVMTGQGPSGNTIYF
TGCAGCGTGATGACGGGACAGGGACCCTCTGGAAACACCATATATTTT
>TRBJ1-5|TRBV9|.|.
CASSEGSGQPQHF
TGTGCCAGCAGTGAGGGGTCGGGTCAGCCCCAGCATTTT
>TRBJ1-6|TRBV5-1|.|.
CASSLANREYSPLHF
TGCGCCAGCAGCTTGGCTAACAGGGAATATTCACCCCTCCACTTT
>TRBJ2-2|TRBV12-3/TRBV12-4|.|.
CASSRPGELFF
TGTGCCAGCAGTCGACCCGGGGAGCTGTTTTTT
>TRBJ2-7|TRBV9|TRBD2|.
CASSVTSGNYEQYF
TGTGCCAGCAGCGTAACGAGCGGGAACTACGAGCAGTACTTC
>TRBJ2-7|TRBV10-2|TRBD1|.
CASNRGQGGYEQYF
TGCGCCAGCAACCGCGGACAGGGTGGGTACGAGCAGTACTTC
>TRBJ1-1|TRBV29-1|TRBD1|.
CSVGPSLPGQGLGAFF
TGCAGCGTTGGCCCCTCCCTTCCGGGACAGGGCCTAGGGGCTTTCTTT
>TRBJ1-1|TRBV28|.|.
CASSPPSTNTEAFF
TGTGCCAGCAGTCCACCCTCGACGAACACTGAAGCTTTCTTT
>TRBJ1-2|TRBV5-1|.|few
CASSLEGGGYGYTF
TGCGCCAGCAGCTTGGAGGGGGGTGGCTATGGCTACACCTTC
>TRBJ1-2|TRBV27|.|.
CASSRGVAYGYTF
TGTGCCAGCAGCCGAGGGGTGGCCTATGGCTACACCTTC
>TRBJ2-6|TRBV28|.|.
CASSSNPGANVLTF
TGTGCCAGCAGTTCTAACCCTGGGGCCAACGTCCTGACTTTC
>TRBJ1-1|TRBV6-2/TRBV6-3|.|.
CASSYATEAFF
TGTGCCAGCAGCTATGCCACTGAAGCTTTCTTT
>TRBJ1-1|TRBV4-1|.|.
CASSRGTGMNTEAFF
TGCGCCAGCAGCCGCGGGACTGGAATGAACACTGAAGCTTTCTTT
>TRBJ2-3|TRBV7-2|TRBD2|.
CASSLGLAGGRVTQYF
TGTGCCAGCAGCCTGGGACTAGCGGGGGGTCGGGTTACGCAGTATTTT
>TRBJ1-2|TRBV4-1|.|.
CASSQDQGSNGYTF
TGCGCCAGCAGCCAAGATCAGGGAAGCAATGGCTACACCTTC
>TRBJ1-2|TRBV5-1|.|.
CASSLGDANYGYTF
TGCGCCAGCAGCTTGGGGGACGCTAACTATGGCTACACCTTC
>TRBJ2-4|TRBV19|.|.
CASRDRGRLAQNIQYF
TGTGCCAGTAGGGATCGGGGTCGTTTGGCGCAAAACATTCAGTACTTC
>TRBJ2-7|TRBV11-2|TRBD2|.
CASSLEGLAGEVGDF
TGTGCCAGCAGCTTAGAGGGACTAGCGGGAGAAGTTGGAGACTTC
>TRBJ1-4|TRBV2|.|once
CASSVIGRDEKLFF
TGTGCCAGCAGTGTAATAGGGCGGGATGAAAAACTGTTTTTT
>TRBJ2-5|TRBV24-1|TRBD2|.
CATSPTVGTGGGAGETQYF
TGTGCCACCAGTCCAACGGTGGGGACTGGCGGGGGGGCCGGGGAGACCCAGTACTTC
>TRBJ2-1|TRBV6-1|.|.
CASSEAPSYNEQFF
TGTGCCAGCAGTGAAGCCCCTTCCTACAATGAGCAGTTCTTC
>TRBJ2-7|TRBV6-5|TRBD1|.
CASRGQGSYEQYF
TGTGCCAGCAGGGGACAGGGTTCCTACGAGCAGTACTTC
>TRBJ2-7|TRBV28|.|.
CASSLEVNTYEQYF
TGTGCCAGCAGTTTAGAGGTGAATACCTACGAGCAGTACTTC
>TRBJ1-1|TRBV5-4|.|.
CASTLMGQTFF
TGTGCCAGCACCCTTATGGGACAAACTTTCTTT
>TRBJ2-7|TRBV9|TRBD2|.
CASSASSGRAEEQYF
TGTGCCAGCAGCGCTTCTAGCGGGAGGGCGGAAGAGCAGTACTTC
>TRBJ2-7|TRBV10-3|TRBD1|.
CAITPGQGNEQYF
TGTGCCATCACCCCGGGACAGGGTAACGAGCAGTACTTC
>TRBJ1-1|TRBV4-2|.|.
CASSQDVTARGTSSAFF
TGTGCCAGCAGCCAAGATGTTACCGCTAGGGGTACCTCGAGCGCTTTCTTT
>TRBJ2-2|TRBV27|.|.
CASSSIGHGAGELFF
TGTGCCAGCAGCTCGATTGGCCATGGGGCCGGGGAGCTGTTTTTT